These T cell receptor beta chains were read from a single sample in a study of blood T cell repertoires in COVID-19. Profiled with immunoSEQ multiplex PCR; TCRdb holds only in-frame clones, not every one. The table has about 62,000 clones, 80% to 90% seen once. Sequences were obtained from peripheral blood. The receptor set was obtained from an elderly woman with acute or convalescent COVID-19. Each CDR3 is given with its conserved first and last residue. Each record gives: D gene, V gene, J gene, clone size, CDR3 protein, CDR3 DNA. The D gene is left open where the match is weak. Only some rows state a clone size, as once, few, many or a class for expanded clones.

.	TRBV28	TRBJ1-6	.	CASSSSSYNSPLHF	TGTGCCAGCAGTAGCTCAAGCTATAATTCACCCCTCCACTTT
TRBD2	TRBV10-3	TRBJ2-7	.	CAIGGTSSTYEQYF	TGTGCCATCGGAGGGACTAGCTCCACCTACGAGCAGTACTTC
.	TRBV28	TRBJ1-6	.	CASDSASSYNSPLHF	TGTGCCAGCGACAGCGCCAGCTCCTATAATTCACCCCTCCACTTT
.	TRBV7-9	TRBJ1-1	.	CASRPEVRTEAFF	TGTGCCAGCAGGCCAGAGGTTCGGACTGAAGCTTTCTTT
TRBD2	TRBV19	TRBJ2-5	.	CASSSLGLAARETQYF	TGTGCCAGTAGTTCCCTTGGACTAGCGGCACGAGAGACCCAGTACTTC
TRBD1	TRBV19	TRBJ1-2	.	CASSRDSSHRGEGYTF	TGTGCCAGTAGTCGGGACAGCTCCCACCGCGGAGAGGGCTACACCTTC
TRBD2	TRBV6-4	TRBJ2-1	.	CASSDSSSGRSYNEQFF	TGTGCCAGCAGTGACTCTAGTAGCGGGAGGTCCTACAATGAGCAGTTCTTC
TRBD2	TRBV18	TRBJ2-5	.	CASSQGIAGQETQYF	TGTGCCAGCTCACAAGGAATAGCGGGGCAAGAGACCCAGTACTTC
.	TRBV18	TRBJ2-7	once	CASSPRWLSGSYEQYF	TGTGCCAGCTCACCACGTTGGCTTTCCGGGAGCTACGAGCAGTACTTC
TRBD2	TRBV6-2/TRBV6-3	TRBJ2-3	.	CASSKRTSGYTDTQYF	TGTGCCAGCAGTAAAAGGACTAGCGGGTACACAGATACGCAGTATTTT
.	TRBV6-5	TRBJ2-7	.	CASREGAGSSYEQYF	TGTGCCAGCAGGGAGGGCGCCGGGTCCTCCTACGAGCAGTACTTC
.	TRBV14	TRBJ2-3	.	CASSQDRGGRDTQYF	TGTGCCAGCAGCCAAGATCGAGGGGGTCGGGATACGCAGTATTTT
.	TRBV4-3	TRBJ2-1	.	CASSQDPSSYNEQFF	TGCGCCAGCAGCCAAGATCCTTCTAGCTACAATGAGCAGTTCTTC
.	TRBV27	TRBJ1-2	.	CASSHSQGGYTF	TGTGCCAGCAGTCATTCGCAGGGGGGCTACACCTTC